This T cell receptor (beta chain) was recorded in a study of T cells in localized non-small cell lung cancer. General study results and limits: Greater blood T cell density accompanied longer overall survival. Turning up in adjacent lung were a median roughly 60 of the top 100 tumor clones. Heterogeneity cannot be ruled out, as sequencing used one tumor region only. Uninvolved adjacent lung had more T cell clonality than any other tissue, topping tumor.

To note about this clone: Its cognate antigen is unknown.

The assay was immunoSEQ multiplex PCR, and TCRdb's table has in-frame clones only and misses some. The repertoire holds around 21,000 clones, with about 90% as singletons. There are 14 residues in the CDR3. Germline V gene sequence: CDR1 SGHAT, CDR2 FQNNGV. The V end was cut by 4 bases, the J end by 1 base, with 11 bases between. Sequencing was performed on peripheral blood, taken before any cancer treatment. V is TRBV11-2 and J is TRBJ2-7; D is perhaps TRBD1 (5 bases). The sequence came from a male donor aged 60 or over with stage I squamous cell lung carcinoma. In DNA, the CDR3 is TGTGCCAGCAGCTCTGTTACAGGTTCCTACGAGCAGTACTTC. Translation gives CASSSVTGSYEQYF.